This T cell receptor (beta chain) was observed in a study of cytomegalovirus exposure and HLA in healthy donors. Study-wide findings and caveats: TRBV6-2, TRBV6-3 and some other V segments were excluded as indistinguishable. DRB1 had the most TCR associations and HLA-C the fewest, a later analysis found, with rates varying by HLA locus. Reports credit the classifier with highly specific, highly sensitive diagnosis of cytomegalovirus status.

PCR amplification relied on 60 Vbeta primers (plus 13 Jbeta primers). Repertoires were generated with immunoSEQ multiplex PCR, while TCRdb's copy carries only in-frame clones and drops some. The sample contains some 110,000 clones, 80% of which appear only once. With respect to this clone: Its specificity is unknown.

V was clipped by 1 base and J by 6 bases, with 12 bases between them. Germline V gene lookup returns CDR1 LNHNV and CDR2 YYDKDF (reference sequence). This CDR3 spans 14 amino acids. The sequence was obtained from a man aged 25 to 40 in good health and CMV-seronegative. The material sequenced was PBMCs. The chain links TRBV15 to TRBJ1-2; no reliable D call. The CDR3 sequence: CATSRAGRTNGYTF. CDR3 sequence (DNA): TGTGCCACCAGCAGAGCGGGCAGGACTAATGGCTACACCTTC. The whole variable domain, remainder taken from reference TRBV15 and TRBJ1-2, is DAMVIQNPRYQVTQFGKPVTLSCSQTLNHNVMYWYQQKSSQAPKLLFHYYDKDFNNEADTPDNFQSRRPNTSFCFLDIRSPGLGDTAMYLCATSRAGRTNGYTFGSGTRLTVV.